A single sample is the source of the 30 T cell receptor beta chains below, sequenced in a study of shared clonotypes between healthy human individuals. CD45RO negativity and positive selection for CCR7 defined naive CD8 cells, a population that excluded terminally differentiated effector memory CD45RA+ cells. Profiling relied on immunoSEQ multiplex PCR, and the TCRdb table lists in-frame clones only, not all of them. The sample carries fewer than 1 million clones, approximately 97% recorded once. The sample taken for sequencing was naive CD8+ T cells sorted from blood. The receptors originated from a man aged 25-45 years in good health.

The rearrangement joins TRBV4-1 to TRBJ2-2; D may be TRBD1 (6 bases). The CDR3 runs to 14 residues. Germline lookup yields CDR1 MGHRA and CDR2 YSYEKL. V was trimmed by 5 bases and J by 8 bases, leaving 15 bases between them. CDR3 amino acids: CASSFNRVDGELFF. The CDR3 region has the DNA TGCGCCAGCAGCTTTAACAGGGTCGATGGGGAGCTGTTTTTT.

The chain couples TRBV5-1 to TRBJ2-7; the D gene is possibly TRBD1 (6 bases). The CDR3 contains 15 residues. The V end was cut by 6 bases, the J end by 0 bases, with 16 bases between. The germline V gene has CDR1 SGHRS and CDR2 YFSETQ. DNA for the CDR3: TGCGCCAGCACGCTTGGGTGGACAGCCTCCTACGAGCAGTACTTC. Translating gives CASTLGWTASYEQYF.

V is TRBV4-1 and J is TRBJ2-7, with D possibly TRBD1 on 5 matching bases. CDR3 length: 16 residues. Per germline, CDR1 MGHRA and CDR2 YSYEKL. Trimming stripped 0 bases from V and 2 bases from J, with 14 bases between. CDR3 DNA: TGCGCCAGCAGCCAAGATCCAGGGTATATTACCTACGAGCAGTACTTC. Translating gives CASSQDPGYITYEQYF.

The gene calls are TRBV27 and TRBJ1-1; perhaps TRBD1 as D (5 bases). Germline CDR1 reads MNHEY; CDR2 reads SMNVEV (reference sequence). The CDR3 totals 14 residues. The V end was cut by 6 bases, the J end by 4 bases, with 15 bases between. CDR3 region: CASSPSGDGTEAFF. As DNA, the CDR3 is TGTGCCAGCAGCCCAAGCGGGGACGGCACTGAAGCTTTCTTT.

The CDR3 protein is CASSLTGGGSYNEQFF. DNA for the CDR3: TGTGCCAGCAGCCTGACAGGGGGCGGCTCCTACAATGAGCAGTTCTTC. The chain employs TRBV7-9 and TRBJ2-1, with 10 positions matching TRBD1. In germline, CDR1 is SEHNR, CDR2 FQNEAQ (reference sequence). The junction had 4 bases not matched to a gene; V was cut back by 5 bases and J by 0 bases. The CDR3 is 16 amino acids. Based on the CDR3 plus reference TRBV7-9 and TRBJ2-1, the full variable domain is DTGVSQNPRHKITKRGQNVTFRCDPISEHNRLYWYRQTLGQGPEFLTYFQNEAQLEKSRLLSDRFSAERPKGSFSTLEIQRTEQGDSAMYLCASSLTGGGSYNEQFFGPGTRLTVL.

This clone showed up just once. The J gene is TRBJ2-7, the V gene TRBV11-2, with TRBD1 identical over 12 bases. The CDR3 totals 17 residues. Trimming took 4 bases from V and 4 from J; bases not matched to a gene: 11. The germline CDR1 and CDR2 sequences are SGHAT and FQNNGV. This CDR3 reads CASSYGTGGRENYEQYF. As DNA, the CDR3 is TGTGCCAGCAGCTATGGGACAGGGGGCCGCGAGAATTACGAGCAGTACTTC.

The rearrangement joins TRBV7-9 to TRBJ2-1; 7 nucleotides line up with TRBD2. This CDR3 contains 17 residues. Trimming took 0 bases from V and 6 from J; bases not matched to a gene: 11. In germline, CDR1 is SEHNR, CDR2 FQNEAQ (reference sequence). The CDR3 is CASSLAEREGHRNEQFF. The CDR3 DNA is TGTGCCAGCAGCTTAGCCGAGAGGGAGGGCCACCGCAATGAGCAGTTCTTC.

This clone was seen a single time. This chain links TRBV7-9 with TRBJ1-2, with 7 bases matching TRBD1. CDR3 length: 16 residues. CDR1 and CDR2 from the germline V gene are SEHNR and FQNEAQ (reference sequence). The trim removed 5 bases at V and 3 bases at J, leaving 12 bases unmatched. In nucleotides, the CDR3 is TGTGCCAGCAGCCTTGGGAGCAGGGGGGATGACTATGGCTACACCTTC. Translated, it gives CASSLGSRGDDYGYTF.

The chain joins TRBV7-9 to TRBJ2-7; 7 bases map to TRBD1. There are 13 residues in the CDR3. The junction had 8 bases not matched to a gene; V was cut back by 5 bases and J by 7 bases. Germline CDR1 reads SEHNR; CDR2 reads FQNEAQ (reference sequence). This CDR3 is CASSPTGQPEQYF. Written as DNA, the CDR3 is TGTGCCAGCAGCCCAACGGGACAGCCTGAGCAGTACTTC.

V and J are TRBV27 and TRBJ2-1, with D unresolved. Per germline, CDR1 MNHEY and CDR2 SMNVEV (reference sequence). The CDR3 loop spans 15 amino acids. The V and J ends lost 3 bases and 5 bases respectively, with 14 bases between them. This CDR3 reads CASSLRRSYNNEQFF. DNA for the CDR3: TGTGCCAGCAGTTTGCGCCGGTCTTATAACAATGAGCAGTTCTTC.

The CDR3: CASSLDSLAVAASTDTQYF. The CDR3 DNA is TGTGCCAGCAGCTTAGATAGTCTCGCGGTAGCAGCTAGCACAGATACGCAGTATTTT. The rearrangement uses TRBV11-2 and TRBJ2-3; D ambiguous. V gave up 0 bases and J gave up 0 bases, with 19 bases separating them. CDR3 length: 19 residues. CDR1 SGHAT and CDR2 FQNNGV come from the germline V gene. The complete variable domain, with remaining parts taken from reference TRBV11-2 and TRBJ2-3, reads EAGVAQSPRYKIIEKRQSVAFWCNPISGHATLYWYQQILGQGPKLLIQFQNNGVVDDSQLPKDRFSAERLKGVDSTLKIQPAKLEDSAVYLCASSLDSLAVAASTDTQYFGPGTRLTVL.

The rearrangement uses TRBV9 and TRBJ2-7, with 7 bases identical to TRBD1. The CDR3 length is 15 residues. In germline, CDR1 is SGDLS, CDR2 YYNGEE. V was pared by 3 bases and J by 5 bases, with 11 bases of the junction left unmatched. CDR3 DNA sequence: TGTGCCAGCAGCGGAACCGGGACAGAAGGCGACGAGCAGTACTTC. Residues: CASSGTGTEGDEQYF. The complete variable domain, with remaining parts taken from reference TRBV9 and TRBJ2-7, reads DSGVTQTPKHLITATGQRVTLRCSPRSGDLSVYWYQQSLDQGLQFLIQYYNGEERAKGNILERFSAQQFPDLHSELNLSSLELGDSALYFCASSGTGTEGDEQYFGPGTRLTVT.

The CDR3 here is CASSLDSGESYNEQFF. CDR3 nucleotide sequence: TGTGCCAGCAGCTTGGACAGCGGGGAAAGCTACAATGAGCAGTTCTTC. The rearrangement joins TRBV5-5 to TRBJ2-1; 7 bases fit TRBD2. Trimming at V came to 0 bases and at J to 3 bases, leaving 6 bases not matched to a gene. This CDR3 spans 16 amino acids. Germline CDR1 and CDR2: SGHKS and YYEKEE (reference sequence).

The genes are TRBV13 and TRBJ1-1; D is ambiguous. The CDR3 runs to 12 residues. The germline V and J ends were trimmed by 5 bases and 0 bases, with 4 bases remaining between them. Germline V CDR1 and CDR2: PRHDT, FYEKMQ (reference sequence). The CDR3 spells CASSLVNTEAFF. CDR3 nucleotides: TGTGCCAGCAGCCTAGTGAACACTGAAGCTTTCTTT.

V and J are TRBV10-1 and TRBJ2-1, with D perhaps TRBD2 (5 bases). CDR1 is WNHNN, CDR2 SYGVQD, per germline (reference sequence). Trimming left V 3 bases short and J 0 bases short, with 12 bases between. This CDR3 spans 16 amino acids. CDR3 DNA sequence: TGCGCCAGCAGTGATCTAGCATCGAGCTCCTACAATGAGCAGTTCTTC. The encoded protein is CASSDLASSSYNEQFF.

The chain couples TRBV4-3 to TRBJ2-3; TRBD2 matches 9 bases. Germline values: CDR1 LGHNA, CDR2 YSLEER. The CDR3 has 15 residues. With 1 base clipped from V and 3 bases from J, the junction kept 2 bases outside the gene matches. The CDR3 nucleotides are TGCGCCAGCAGCCAAGGTAGCGGGAGTACAGATACGCAGTATTTT. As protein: CASSQGSGSTDTQYF.

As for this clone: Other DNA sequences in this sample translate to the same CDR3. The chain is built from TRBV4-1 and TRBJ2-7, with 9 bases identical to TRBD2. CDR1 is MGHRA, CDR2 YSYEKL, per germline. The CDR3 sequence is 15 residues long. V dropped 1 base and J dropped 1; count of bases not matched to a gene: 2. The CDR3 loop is CASSQGTSASYEQYF. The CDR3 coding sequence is TGCGCCAGCAGCCAAGGGACTAGCGCGTCCTACGAGCAGTACTTC.

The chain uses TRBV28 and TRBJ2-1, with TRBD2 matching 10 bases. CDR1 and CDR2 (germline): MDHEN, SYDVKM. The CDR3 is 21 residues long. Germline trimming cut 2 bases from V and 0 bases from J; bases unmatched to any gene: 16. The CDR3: CASSLDPELAGKPSSYNEQFF. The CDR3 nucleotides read TGTGCCAGCAGTTTAGACCCTGAACTAGCGGGAAAACCGAGCTCCTACAATGAGCAGTTCTTC.

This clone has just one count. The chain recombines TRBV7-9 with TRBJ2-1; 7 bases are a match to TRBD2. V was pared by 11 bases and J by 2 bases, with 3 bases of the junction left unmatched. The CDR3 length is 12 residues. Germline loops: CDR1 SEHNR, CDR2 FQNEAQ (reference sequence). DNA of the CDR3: TGTGCCGGCGGGAGCGCCTACAATGAGCAGTTCTTC. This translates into CAGGSAYNEQFF. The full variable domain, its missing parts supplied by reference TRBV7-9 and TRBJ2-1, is DTGVSQNPRHKITKRGQNVTFRCDPISEHNRLYWYRQTLGQGPEFLTYFQNEAQLEKSRLLSDRFSAERPKGSFSTLEIQRTEQGDSAMYLCAGGSAYNEQFFGPGTRLTVL.

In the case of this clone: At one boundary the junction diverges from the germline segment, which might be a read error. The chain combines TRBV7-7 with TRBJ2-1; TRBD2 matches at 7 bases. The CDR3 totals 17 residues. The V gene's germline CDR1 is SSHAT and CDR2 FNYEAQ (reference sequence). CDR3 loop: CASSLGVGGSSYNEQFF. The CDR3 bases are TGTGCTAGCAGCTTAGGTGTTGGCGGGAGCTCCTACAATGAGCAGTTCTTC.

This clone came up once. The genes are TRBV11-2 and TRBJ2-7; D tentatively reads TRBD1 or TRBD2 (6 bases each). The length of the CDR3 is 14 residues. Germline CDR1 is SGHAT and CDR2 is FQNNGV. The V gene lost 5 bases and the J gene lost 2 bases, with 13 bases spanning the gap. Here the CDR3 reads CASSPQGLPYEQYF. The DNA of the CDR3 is TGTGCCAGCAGCCCACAGGGACTTCCCTACGAGCAGTACTTC.

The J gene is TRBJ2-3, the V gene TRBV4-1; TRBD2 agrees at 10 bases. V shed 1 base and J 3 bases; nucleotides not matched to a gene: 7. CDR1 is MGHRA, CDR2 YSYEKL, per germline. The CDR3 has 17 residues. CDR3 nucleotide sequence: TGCGCCAGCAGCCAAGCGGAAACTAGCGGGGAGACAGATACGCAGTATTTT. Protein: CASSQAETSGETDTQYF.

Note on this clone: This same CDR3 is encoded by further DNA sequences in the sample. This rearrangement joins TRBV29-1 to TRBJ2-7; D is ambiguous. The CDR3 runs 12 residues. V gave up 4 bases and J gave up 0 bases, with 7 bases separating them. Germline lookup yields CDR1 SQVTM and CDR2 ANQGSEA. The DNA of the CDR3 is TGCAGCGTTGTCGGAAACTCCTACGAGCAGTACTTC. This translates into CSVVGNSYEQYF.

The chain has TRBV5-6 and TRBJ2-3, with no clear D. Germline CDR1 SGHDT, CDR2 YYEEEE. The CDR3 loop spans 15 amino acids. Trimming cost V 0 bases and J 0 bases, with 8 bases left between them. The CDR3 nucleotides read TGTGCCAGCAGCTTGGACAGCACTAGCACAGATACGCAGTATTTT. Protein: CASSLDSTSTDTQYF.

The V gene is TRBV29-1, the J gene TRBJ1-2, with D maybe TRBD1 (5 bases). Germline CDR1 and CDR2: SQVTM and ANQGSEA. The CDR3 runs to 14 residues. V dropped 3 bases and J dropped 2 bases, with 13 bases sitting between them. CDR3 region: CSVESVSGNYGYTF. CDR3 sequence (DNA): TGCAGCGTTGAGTCCGTATCAGGGAACTATGGCTACACCTTC.

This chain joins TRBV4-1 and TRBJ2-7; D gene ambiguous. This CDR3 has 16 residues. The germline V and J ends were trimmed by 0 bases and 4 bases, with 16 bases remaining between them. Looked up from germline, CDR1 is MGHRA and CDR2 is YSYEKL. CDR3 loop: CASSQESPVFTYEQYF. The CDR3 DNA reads TGCGCCAGCAGCCAAGAATCTCCGGTTTTCACATACGAGCAGTACTTC.

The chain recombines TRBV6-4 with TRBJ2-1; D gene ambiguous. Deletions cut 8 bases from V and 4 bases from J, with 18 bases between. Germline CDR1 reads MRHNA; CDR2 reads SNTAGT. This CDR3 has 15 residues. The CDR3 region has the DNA TGTGCCAGCTCACTCCGCTCCACAGTTTACAATGAGCAGTTCTTC. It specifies CASSLRSTVYNEQFF.

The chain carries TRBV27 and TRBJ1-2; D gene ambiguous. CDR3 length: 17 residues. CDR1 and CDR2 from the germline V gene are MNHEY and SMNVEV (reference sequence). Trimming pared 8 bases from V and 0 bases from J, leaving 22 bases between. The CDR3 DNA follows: TGTGCCAGCGGCCCCCTCCACAGAGCGGCAACTAACTATGGCTACACCTTC. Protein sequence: CASGPLHRAATNYGYTF.

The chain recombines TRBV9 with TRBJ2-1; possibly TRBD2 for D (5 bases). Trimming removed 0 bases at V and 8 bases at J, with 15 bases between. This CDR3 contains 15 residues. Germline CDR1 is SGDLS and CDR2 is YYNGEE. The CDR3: CASSVGSTEDDEQFF. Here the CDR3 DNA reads TGTGCCAGCAGCGTAGGAAGCACGGAGGATGATGAGCAGTTCTTC.

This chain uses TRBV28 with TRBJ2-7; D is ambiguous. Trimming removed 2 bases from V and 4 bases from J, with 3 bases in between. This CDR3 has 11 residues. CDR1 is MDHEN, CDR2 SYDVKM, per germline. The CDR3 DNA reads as TGTGCCAGCAGTTTACAGTACGAGCAGTACTTC. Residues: CASSLQYEQYF.